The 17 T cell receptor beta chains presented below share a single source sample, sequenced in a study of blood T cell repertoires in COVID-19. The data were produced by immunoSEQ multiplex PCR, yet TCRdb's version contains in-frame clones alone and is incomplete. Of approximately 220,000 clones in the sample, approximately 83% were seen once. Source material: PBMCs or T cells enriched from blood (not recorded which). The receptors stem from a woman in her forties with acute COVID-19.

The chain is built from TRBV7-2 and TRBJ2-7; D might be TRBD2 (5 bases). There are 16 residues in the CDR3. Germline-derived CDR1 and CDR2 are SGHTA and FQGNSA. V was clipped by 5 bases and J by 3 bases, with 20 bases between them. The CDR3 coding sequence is TGTGCCAGCAGCCCAGGCGGAGGCTCCGGTCTCTACGAGCAGTACTTC. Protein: CASSPGGGSGLYEQYF.

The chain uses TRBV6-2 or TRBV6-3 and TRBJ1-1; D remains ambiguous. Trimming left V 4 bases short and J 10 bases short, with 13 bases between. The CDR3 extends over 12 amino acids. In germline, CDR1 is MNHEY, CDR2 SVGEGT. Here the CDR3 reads CASSFGSFGAFF. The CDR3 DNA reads TGTGCCAGCAGTTTCGGGTCCTTCGGAGCTTTCTTT.

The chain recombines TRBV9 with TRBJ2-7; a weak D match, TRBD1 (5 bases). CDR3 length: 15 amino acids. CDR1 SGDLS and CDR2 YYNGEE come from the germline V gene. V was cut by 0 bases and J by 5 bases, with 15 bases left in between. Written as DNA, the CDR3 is TGTGCCAGCAGCGTAGGGGGCAGGATGTCCGACGAGCAGTACTTC. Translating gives CASSVGGRMSDEQYF.

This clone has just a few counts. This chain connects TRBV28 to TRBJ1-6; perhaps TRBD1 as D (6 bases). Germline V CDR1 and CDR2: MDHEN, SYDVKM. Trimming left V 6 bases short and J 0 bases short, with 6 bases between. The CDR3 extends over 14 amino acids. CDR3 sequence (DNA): TGTGCCAGCAGGGACAGCTCCTATAATTCACCCCTCCACTTT. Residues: CASRDSSYNSPLHF.

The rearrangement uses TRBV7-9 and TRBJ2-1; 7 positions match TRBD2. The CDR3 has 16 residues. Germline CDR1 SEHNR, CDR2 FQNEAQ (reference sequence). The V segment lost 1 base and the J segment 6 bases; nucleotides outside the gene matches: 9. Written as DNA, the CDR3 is TGTGCCAGCAGCTTAGAGTTGCTAGCGGTCCTCAATGAGCAGTTCTTC. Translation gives CASSLELLAVLNEQFF. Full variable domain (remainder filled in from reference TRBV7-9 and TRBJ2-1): DTGVSQNPRHKITKRGQNVTFRCDPISEHNRLYWYRQTLGQGPEFLTYFQNEAQLEKSRLLSDRFSAERPKGSFSTLEIQRTEQGDSAMYLCASSLELLAVLNEQFFGPGTRLTVL.

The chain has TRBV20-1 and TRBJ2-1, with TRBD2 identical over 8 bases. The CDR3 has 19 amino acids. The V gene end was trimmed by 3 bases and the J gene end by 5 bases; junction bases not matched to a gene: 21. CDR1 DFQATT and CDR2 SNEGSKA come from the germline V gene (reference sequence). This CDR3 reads CSASPPPGVAGRGHNEQFF. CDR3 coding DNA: TGCAGTGCTAGTCCCCCCCCAGGAGTAGCGGGAAGGGGTCACAATGAGCAGTTCTTC.

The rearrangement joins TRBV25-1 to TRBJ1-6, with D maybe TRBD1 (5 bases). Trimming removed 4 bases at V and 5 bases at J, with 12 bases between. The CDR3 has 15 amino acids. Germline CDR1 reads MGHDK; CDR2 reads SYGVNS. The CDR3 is CASSVSGGNNSPLHF. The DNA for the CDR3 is TGTGCCAGCAGTGTTAGTGGGGGGAATAATTCACCCCTCCACTTT. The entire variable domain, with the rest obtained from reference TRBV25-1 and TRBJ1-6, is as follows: EADIYQTPRYLVIGTGKKITLECSQTMGHDKMYWYQQDPGMELHLIHYSYGVNSTEKGDLSSESTVSRIRTEHFPLTLESARPSHTSQYLCASSVSGGNNSPLHFGNGTRLTVT.

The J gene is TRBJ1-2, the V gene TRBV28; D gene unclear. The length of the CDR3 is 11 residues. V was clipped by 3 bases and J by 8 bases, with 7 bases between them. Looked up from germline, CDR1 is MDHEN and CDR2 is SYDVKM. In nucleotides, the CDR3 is TGTGCCAGCAGTTTTGGACTCGGCTACACCTTC. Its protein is CASSFGLGYTF.

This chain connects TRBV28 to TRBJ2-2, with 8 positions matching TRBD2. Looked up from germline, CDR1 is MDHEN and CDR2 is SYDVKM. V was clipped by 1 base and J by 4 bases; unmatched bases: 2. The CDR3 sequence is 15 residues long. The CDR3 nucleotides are TGTGCCAGCAGTTTATTCGGGAGGGTCACCGGGGAGCTGTTTTTT. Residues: CASSLFGRVTGELFF.

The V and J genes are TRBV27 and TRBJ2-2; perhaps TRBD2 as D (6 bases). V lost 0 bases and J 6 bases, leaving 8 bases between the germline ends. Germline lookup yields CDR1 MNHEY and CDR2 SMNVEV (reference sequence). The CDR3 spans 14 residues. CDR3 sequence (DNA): TGTGCCAGCAGTTTATCGCCGGGGGCCGGGGAGCTGTTTTTT. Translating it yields CASSLSPGAGELFF.

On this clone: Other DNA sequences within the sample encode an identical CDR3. The CDR3: CASSYRGGGYTF. The CDR3 region has the DNA TGTGCCAGCAGTTACAGGGGTGGTGGCTACACCTTC. The chain has TRBV6-5 and TRBJ1-2, with D perhaps matching TRBD1 (5 bases). Germline CDR1 is MNHEY and CDR2 is SVGAGI. V lost 2 bases and J lost 7, with 8 bases in between. This CDR3 comprises 12 residues.

This chain's CDR3 is CASRTGTSSGEQYF. In DNA form, the CDR3 reads TGTGCCAGCAGGACCGGGACTAGCTCTGGCGAGCAGTACTTC. The rearrangement links TRBV27 to TRBJ2-7; 9 bases line up with TRBD2. The length of the CDR3 is 14 residues. With 6 bases clipped from V and 6 bases from J, the junction kept 9 bases outside the gene matches. In germline, CDR1 is MNHEY, CDR2 SMNVEV (reference sequence).

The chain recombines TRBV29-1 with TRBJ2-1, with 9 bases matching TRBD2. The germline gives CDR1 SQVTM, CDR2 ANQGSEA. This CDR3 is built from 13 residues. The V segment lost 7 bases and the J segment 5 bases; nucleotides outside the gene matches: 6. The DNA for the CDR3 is TGCAGCGCCAGCGGGAGGACGAACAATGAGCAGTTCTTC. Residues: CSASGRTNNEQFF.

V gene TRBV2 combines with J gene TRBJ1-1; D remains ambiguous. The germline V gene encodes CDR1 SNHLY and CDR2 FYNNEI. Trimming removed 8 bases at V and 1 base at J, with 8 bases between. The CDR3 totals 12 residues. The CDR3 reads CASGKQNTEAFF. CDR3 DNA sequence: TGTGCCAGCGGTAAGCAGAACACTGAAGCTTTCTTT.

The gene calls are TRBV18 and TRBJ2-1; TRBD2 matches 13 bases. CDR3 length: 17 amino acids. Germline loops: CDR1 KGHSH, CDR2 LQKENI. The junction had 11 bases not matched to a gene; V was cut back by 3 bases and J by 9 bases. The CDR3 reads CASSPPGLAGDFSEQFF. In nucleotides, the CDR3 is TGTGCCAGCTCACCGCCCGGACTAGCGGGAGACTTTTCTGAGCAGTTCTTC.

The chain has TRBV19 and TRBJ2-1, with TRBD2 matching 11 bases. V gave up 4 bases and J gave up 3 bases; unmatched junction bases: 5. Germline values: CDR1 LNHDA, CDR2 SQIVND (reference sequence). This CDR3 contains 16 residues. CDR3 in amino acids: CASSTSGRFLYNEQFF. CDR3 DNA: TGTGCCAGTAGTACTAGCGGGAGGTTCCTCTACAATGAGCAGTTCTTC.

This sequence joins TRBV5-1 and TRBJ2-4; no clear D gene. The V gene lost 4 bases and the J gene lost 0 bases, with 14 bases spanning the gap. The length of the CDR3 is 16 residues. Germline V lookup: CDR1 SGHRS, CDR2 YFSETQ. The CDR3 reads CASSRTDLLAKNIQYF. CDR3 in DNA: TGCGCCAGCAGCCGAACAGACCTCTTAGCCAAAAACATTCAGTACTTC.